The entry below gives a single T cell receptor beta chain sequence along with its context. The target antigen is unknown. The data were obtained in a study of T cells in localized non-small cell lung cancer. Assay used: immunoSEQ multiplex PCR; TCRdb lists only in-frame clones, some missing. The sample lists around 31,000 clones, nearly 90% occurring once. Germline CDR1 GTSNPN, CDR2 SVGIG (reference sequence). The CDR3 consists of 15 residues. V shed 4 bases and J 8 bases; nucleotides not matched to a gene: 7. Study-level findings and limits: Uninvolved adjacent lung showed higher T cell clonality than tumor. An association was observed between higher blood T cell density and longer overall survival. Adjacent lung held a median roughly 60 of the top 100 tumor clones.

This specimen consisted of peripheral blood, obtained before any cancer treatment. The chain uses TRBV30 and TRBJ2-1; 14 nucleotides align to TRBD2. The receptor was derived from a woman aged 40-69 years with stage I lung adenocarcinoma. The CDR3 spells CAWTPGTSGSHEQFF. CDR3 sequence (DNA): TGTGCCTGGACCCCCGGGACTAGCGGGAGTCATGAGCAGTTCTTC. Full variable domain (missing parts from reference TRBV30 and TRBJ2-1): SQTIHQWPATLVQPVGSPLSLECTVEGTSNPNLYWYRQAAGRGLQLLFYSVGIGQISSEVPQNLSASRPQDRQFILSSKKLLLSDSGFYLCAWTPGTSGSHEQFFGPGTRLTVL.